These 27 T cell receptor beta chains came from one sample sequenced in a study of T cell responses to AZD1222 COVID-19 vaccine. The method was immunoSEQ multiplex PCR; TCRdb's version includes in-frame clones alone and lacks a portion of them. Among 130,000 or so clones listed, roughly 92% were seen once. Sequenced here: peripheral blood, sampled on day 0 of AZD1222 vaccination. The origin of the receptors is an adult in good health.

The gene calls are TRBV6-1 and TRBJ1-5; D is unresolved. The V and J ends lost 2 bases and 0 bases respectively, with 5 bases between them. This CDR3 has 14 amino acids. The V gene's germline CDR1 is MNHNS and CDR2 SASEGT. CDR3 coding DNA: TGTGCCAGCAGTGAACAGAATAGCAATCAGCCCCAGCATTTT. It yields the protein CASSEQNSNQPQHF.

The CDR3: CASSLQDIKFF. The DNA of the CDR3 is TGTGCCAGCAGCTTACAGGACATAAAGTTCTTC. The chain is built from TRBV7-9 and TRBJ2-1; weak D call: TRBD1 (5 bases). This CDR3 comprises 11 residues. Deletions cut 2 bases from V and 14 bases from J, with 10 bases between. The V gene's germline CDR1 is SEHNR and CDR2 FQNEAQ (reference sequence). Using reference TRBV7-9 and TRBJ2-1 for the parts outside the CDR3, the full variable domain is DTGVSQNPRHKITKRGQNVTFRCDPISEHNRLYWYRQTLGQGPEFLTYFQNEAQLEKSRLLSDRFSAERPKGSFSTLEIQRTEQGDSAMYLCASSLQDIKFFGPGTRLTVL.

This chain connects TRBV3-1 (or the pseudogene TRBV3-2) to TRBJ2-3; 9 nucleotides line up with TRBD2. Germline CDR1 LGHDT, CDR2 YNNKEL (reference sequence). CDR3 length: 16 amino acids. Trimming took 2 bases from V and 6 from J; bases not matched to a gene: 9. The CDR3 region is CASSQTSGGLIDTQYF. The CDR3 DNA sequence: TGTGCCAGCAGCCAAACAAGCGGGGGGTTAATTGATACGCAGTATTTT.

The chain is built from TRBV4-3 and TRBJ1-1; no clear D gene. Germline V gene lookup returns CDR1 LGHNA and CDR2 YSLEER. The germline V and J ends were trimmed by 3 bases and 4 bases, with 12 bases remaining between them. There are 14 residues in the CDR3. CDR3 DNA sequence: TGCGCCAGCAGCCAGGACCAGAGGGTCACTGAAGCTTTCTTT. Its protein is CASSQDQRVTEAFF.

CDR3 bases: TGCGCCAGCAGCCCCCGGCCGACGCTGGTGAATGAGCAGTTCTTC. Its protein product is CASSPRPTLVNEQFF. The gene calls are TRBV5-1 and TRBJ2-1; D ambiguous. This CDR3 comprises 15 residues. Trimming cost V 4 bases and J 7 bases, with 18 bases left between them. Germline-derived CDR1 and CDR2 are SGHRS and YFSETQ.

This chain links TRBV7-8 with TRBJ1-1; D not certain. Germline CDR1 reads SGHVS; CDR2 reads FQNEAQ. This CDR3 has 12 residues. The V gene lost 5 bases and the J gene lost 1 base, with 5 bases spanning the gap. CDR3 protein: CASSQRNTEAFF. DNA for the CDR3: TGTGCCAGCAGCCAGAGGAACACTGAAGCTTTCTTT.

The J gene is TRBJ1-5, the V gene TRBV7-9, with 9 bases lining up with TRBD1. After removal of 5 bases from V and 1 base from J, the junction contained 3 bases not matched to a gene. Germline assignment: CDR1 SEHNR and CDR2 FQNEAQ (reference sequence). The CDR3 extends over 15 amino acids. The CDR3: CASSTTGGSNQPQHF. Written as DNA, the CDR3 is TGTGCCAGCAGCACGACAGGGGGAAGCAATCAGCCCCAGCATTTT.

As concerns this clone: This sample includes further DNA sequences coding for the same CDR3. The V call is TRBV6-5, the J call TRBJ2-7; 8 bases are shared with TRBD1. With V trimmed by 2 bases and J by 3 bases, 0 bases remained unmatched. The V gene's germline CDR1 is MNHEY and CDR2 SVGAGI. This CDR3 contains 13 residues. This CDR3 reads CASSYGTGYEQYF. CDR3 DNA: TGTGCCAGCAGTTACGGGACAGGCTACGAGCAGTACTTC.

The chain has TRBV7-2 and TRBJ2-1; D is perhaps TRBD1 (7 bases). The V and J ends lost 4 bases and 6 bases respectively, with 10 bases between them. The germline V gene has CDR1 SGHTA and CDR2 FQGNSA. This CDR3 is built from 13 residues. In DNA, the CDR3 is TGTGCCAGCAGCTCCCAGGGGGGCAATGAGCAGTTCTTC. Translated: CASSSQGGNEQFF.

The chain employs TRBV10-2 and TRBJ1-5; a weak D match, TRBD1 (5 bases). Germline V lookup: CDR1 WSHSY, CDR2 SAAADI. The CDR3 runs to 15 residues. V was shortened by 5 bases and J by 2 bases, with 13 bases between the two germline ends. Written as DNA, the CDR3 is TGCGCCAGCAGTCCCGGAACAGGAGGCAATCAGCCCCAGCATTTT. It is translated as CASSPGTGGNQPQHF.

The chain uses TRBV19 and TRBJ1-2; D remains unclear. Trimming left V 5 bases short and J 1 base short, with 11 bases between. This CDR3 has 14 residues. Germline assignment: CDR1 LNHDA and CDR2 SQIVND (reference sequence). In DNA, the CDR3 is TGTGCCAGTAGTTTCCTTGACGGTAACTATGGCTACACCTTC. Protein sequence: CASSFLDGNYGYTF.

As regards this clone: Other DNA sequences in the same sample also yield this CDR3. The chain carries TRBV24-1 and TRBJ1-2; TRBD1 aligns across 8 bases. CDR1 is KGHDR and CDR2 is SFDVKD in the germline V gene. After removal of 2 bases from V and 2 bases from J, the junction contained 3 bases not matched to a gene. The CDR3 totals 15 residues. For the CDR3, the DNA is TGTGCCACCAGTGATTCCCGACAGGGGAACTATGGCTACACCTTC. Protein sequence: CATSDSRQGNYGYTF.

This chain joins TRBV24-1 and TRBJ2-7; 11 bases are a match to TRBD2. This CDR3 is built from 16 residues. Looked up from germline, CDR1 is KGHDR and CDR2 is SFDVKD. Unmatched junction bases numbered 7, after V lost 3 bases and J lost 4 bases. The CDR3: CATSDATSGSTYEQYF. CDR3 coding DNA: TGTGCCACCAGTGATGCCACTAGCGGGAGTACGTACGAGCAGTACTTC.

The gene calls are TRBV27 and TRBJ1-2; D might be TRBD1 (6 bases). The CDR3 runs 14 residues. Trimming took off 5 bases at V and 7 bases at J, with 17 bases between the two ends. The V gene's germline CDR1 is MNHEY and CDR2 SMNVEV (reference sequence). The CDR3 here is CASSPRGGGGGYTF. CDR3 sequence (DNA): TGTGCCAGCAGTCCAAGAGGGGGAGGAGGTGGCTACACCTTC.

The chain links TRBV2 to TRBJ2-4; D possibly corresponds to TRBD1 (6 bases). The CDR3 extends over 13 amino acids. The germline V gene encodes CDR1 SNHLY and CDR2 FYNNEI. Deletions cut 10 bases from V and 0 bases from J, with 10 bases between. CDR3 bases: TGTGCCAACAAGGGGGTAGCCAAAAACATTCAGTACTTC. Encoded protein: CANKGVAKNIQYF.

V and J are TRBV5-1 and TRBJ1-1, with D tentatively TRBD1 (5 bases). The germline V gene has CDR1 SGHRS and CDR2 YFSETQ. The length of the CDR3 is 15 residues. V was clipped by 4 bases and J by 2 bases, with 15 bases between them. The CDR3 protein is CASSQGTALNTEAFF. CDR3 bases: TGCGCCAGCAGCCAAGGGACGGCCCTTAACACTGAAGCTTTCTTT.

This rearrangement joins TRBV5-6 to TRBJ2-7, with 10 positions matching TRBD1. Germline V lookup: CDR1 SGHDT, CDR2 YYEEEE. The CDR3 totals 16 residues. V lost 4 bases to trimming and J lost 4 bases; unmatched junction nucleotides: 11. CDR3 amino acids: CASSQTRDRGDYEQYF. The CDR3 nucleotides are TGTGCCAGCAGCCAGACCCGGGACAGGGGAGATTACGAGCAGTACTTC.

This chain joins TRBV2 and TRBJ2-2, with 10 bases identical to TRBD1. This CDR3 contains 21 residues. V dropped 5 bases and J dropped 4; count of bases not matched to a gene: 22. Germline V gene sequence: CDR1 SNHLY, CDR2 FYNNEI. CDR3 DNA: TGTGCCAGCAGTCCCATCCACCGGGACAGGGGTCTTCGGGCGAGCACCGGGGAGCTGTTTTTT. Residues: CASSPIHRDRGLRASTGELFF.

The V gene is TRBV24-1, the J gene TRBJ2-3; 12 bases fit TRBD2. Per the germline V gene, CDR1 is KGHDR and CDR2 is SFDVKD. The CDR3 extends over 18 amino acids. V was pared by 7 bases and J by 4 bases, with 14 bases of the junction left unmatched. Written as DNA, the CDR3 is TGTGCCACCAGCGGGAACCCGACTAGCGGGAGAGGTGCAGATACGCAGTATTTT. Translated: CATSGNPTSGRGADTQYF.

This rearrangement joins TRBV3-1 (or the pseudogene TRBV3-2) to TRBJ1-5; possibly TRBD1 for D (6 bases). Trimming shortened V by 3 bases and J by 6 bases, and 9 bases separated the two germline ends. The germline gives CDR1 LGHDT, CDR2 YNNKEL (reference sequence). The CDR3 consists of 13 residues. CDR3 sequence (DNA): TGTGCCAGCAGCCACGTAGGGGGTCAGCCCCAGCATTTT. Translation: CASSHVGGQPQHF.

The J gene is TRBJ1-2, the V gene TRBV7-6; 7 bases are shared with TRBD1. Germline lookup yields CDR1 SGHVS and CDR2 FNYEAQ. The CDR3 is 12 amino acids. V shed 6 bases and J 11 bases; nucleotides not matched to a gene: 9. CDR3 in amino acids: CASSGAGTEYTF. CDR3 in DNA: TGTGCCAGCAGTGGCGCCGGGACAGAGTACACCTTC.

The chain uses TRBV6-6 and TRBJ1-5; 7 bases match TRBD1. The CDR3 is 16 amino acids. The germline gives CDR1 MNHNY, CDR2 SVGAGI (reference sequence). After removal of 7 bases from V and 2 bases from J, the junction contained 11 bases not matched to a gene. CDR3 DNA: TGTGCCAGCACCAGTGGACAGGAGATTGGCAATCAGCCCCAGCATTTT. Translated, it gives CASTSGQEIGNQPQHF.

The CDR3 sequence: CASIPFSVGASYNEQFF. The CDR3 DNA reads as TGTGCCAGCATCCCATTCTCCGTGGGGGCTTCTTACAATGAGCAGTTCTTC. The J gene is TRBJ2-1, the V gene TRBV11-2; tentatively, D is TRBD1 (6 bases). V was clipped by 7 bases and J by 4 bases, with 23 bases between them. Germline values: CDR1 SGHAT, CDR2 FQNNGV. The CDR3 covers 17 residues.

V and J are TRBV6-5 and TRBJ2-1, with unresolved D. Germline values: CDR1 MNHEY, CDR2 SVGAGI. V was clipped by 4 bases and J by 8 bases, with 6 bases between them. CDR3 size: 11 residues. The CDR3: CASSFKYEQFF. CDR3 nucleotides: TGTGCCAGCAGTTTCAAATATGAGCAGTTCTTC.

This chain links TRBV4-1 with TRBJ2-5, with D maybe TRBD2 (6 bases). Germline V gene lookup returns CDR1 MGHRA and CDR2 YSYEKL. The CDR3 has 17 amino acids. The V gene lost 0 bases and the J gene lost 5 bases, with 19 bases spanning the gap. This CDR3 reads CASSQDQSGFPPETQYF. The CDR3 coding sequence is TGCGCCAGCAGCCAAGATCAAAGCGGGTTCCCGCCTGAGACCCAGTACTTC.

V and J are TRBV6-5 and TRBJ1-2; D is uncertain. The CDR3 extends over 13 amino acids. Trimming removed 2 bases at V and 4 bases at J, with 8 bases between. The germline V gene has CDR1 MNHEY and CDR2 SVGAGI. The CDR3 spells CASSYKGVYGYTF. DNA of the CDR3: TGTGCCAGCAGTTACAAGGGCGTCTATGGCTACACCTTC.

In its sample, this clone was seen once. The chain couples TRBV11-2 to TRBJ1-4; no clear D. Trimming shortened V by 1 base and J by 7 bases, and 1 base separated the two germline ends. Germline CDR1 reads SGHAT; CDR2 reads FQNNGV. This CDR3 region has 11 residues. The CDR3 spells CASSLGEKLFF. CDR3 sequence (DNA): TGTGCCAGCAGCTTAGGTGAAAAACTGTTTTTT. The whole variable domain, remainder taken from reference TRBV11-2 and TRBJ1-4, is EAGVAQSPRYKIIEKRQSVAFWCNPISGHATLYWYQQILGQGPKLLIQFQNNGVVDDSQLPKDRFSAERLKGVDSTLKIQPAKLEDSAVYLCASSLGEKLFFGSGTQLSVL.